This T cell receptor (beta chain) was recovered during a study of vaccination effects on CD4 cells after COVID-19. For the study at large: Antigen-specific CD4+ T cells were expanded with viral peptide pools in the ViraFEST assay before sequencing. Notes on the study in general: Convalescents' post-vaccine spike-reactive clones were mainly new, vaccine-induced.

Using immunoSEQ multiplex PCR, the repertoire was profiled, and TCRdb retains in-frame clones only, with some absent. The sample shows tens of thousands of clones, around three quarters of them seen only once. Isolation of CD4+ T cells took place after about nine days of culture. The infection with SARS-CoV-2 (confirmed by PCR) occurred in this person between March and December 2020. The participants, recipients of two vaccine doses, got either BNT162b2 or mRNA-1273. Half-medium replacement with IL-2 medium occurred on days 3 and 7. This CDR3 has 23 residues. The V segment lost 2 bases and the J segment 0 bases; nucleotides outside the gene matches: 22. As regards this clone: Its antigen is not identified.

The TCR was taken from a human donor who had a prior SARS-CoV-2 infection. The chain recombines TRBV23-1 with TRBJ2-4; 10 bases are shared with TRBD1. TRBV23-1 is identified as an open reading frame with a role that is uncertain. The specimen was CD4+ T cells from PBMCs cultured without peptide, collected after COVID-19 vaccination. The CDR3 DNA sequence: TGCGCCAGCAGTCAAACATATCGGGGACAGGGGTCCGCCACACTACTAGCCAAAAACATTCAGTACTTC. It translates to CASSQTYRGQGSATLLAKNIQYF.